These 31 T cell receptor beta chains originate from one sample sequenced in a study of cytomegalovirus exposure and HLA in healthy donors. Clones were read by immunoSEQ multiplex PCR, and TCRdb kept only the in-frame ones, dropping some. The sample carries more than 50,000 clones, roughly nine tenths recorded once. Specimen: PBMCs. These receptors all come from a woman in her twenties or thirties in good health and CMV-seronegative.

The V gene is TRBV5-8, the J gene TRBJ2-7, with a tentative D call TRBD2 (5 bases). The CDR3 is made up of 15 amino acids. Germline CDR1 and CDR2: SGHTS and YDEGEE. The ends were cut back, 2 bases at V and 0 bases at J, with 12 bases in the middle. The CDR3 sequence is CASSLGLKSSYEQYF. Written as DNA, the CDR3 is TGTGCCAGCAGCTTAGGACTCAAGAGCTCCTACGAGCAGTACTTC.

The rearrangement joins TRBV30 to TRBJ1-1; D call uncertain. The germline V gene has CDR1 GTSNPN and CDR2 SVGIG (reference sequence). The CDR3 totals 12 residues. Trimming removed 0 bases at V and 2 bases at J, with 4 bases between. CDR3 loop: CAWSVANTEAFF. DNA of the CDR3: TGTGCCTGGAGTGTAGCTAACACTGAAGCTTTCTTT.

The chain links TRBV11-2 to TRBJ2-1; 7 bases line up with TRBD1. The CDR3 is 17 amino acids. V shed 6 bases and J 0 bases; nucleotides not matched to a gene: 11. Germline loops: CDR1 SGHAT, CDR2 FQNNGV. CDR3 nucleotides: TGTGCCAGCAGATCCACAGGGGTCAGAAGCTCCTACAATGAGCAGTTCTTC. This translates into CASRSTGVRSSYNEQFF. The full variable domain, completed using reference TRBV11-2 and TRBJ2-1, is EAGVAQSPRYKIIEKRQSVAFWCNPISGHATLYWYQQILGQGPKLLIQFQNNGVVDDSQLPKDRFSAERLKGVDSTLKIQPAKLEDSAVYLCASRSTGVRSSYNEQFFGPGTRLTVL.

The rearrangement links TRBV27 to TRBJ2-1; 7 bases are shared with TRBD2. CDR1 is MNHEY, CDR2 SMNVEV, per germline (reference sequence). The CDR3 runs 13 residues. The CDR3 DNA is TGTGCAGCGGGATCCGGTGCCTACAATGAGCAGTTCTTC. Residues: CAAGSGAYNEQFF.

This clone was seen only once. This chain links TRBV30 with TRBJ1-1, with D possibly TRBD1 on 5 matching bases. This CDR3 region has 18 residues. The germline V and J ends were trimmed by 4 bases and 3 bases, with 27 bases remaining between them. Germline V CDR1 and CDR2: GTSNPN, SVGIG (reference sequence). CDR3 residues: CAWMVQFRGVGSDTEAFF. In DNA form, the CDR3 reads TGTGCCTGGATGGTTCAGTTCCGGGGGGTTGGGTCAGACACTGAAGCTTTCTTT.

This clone was detected once. The chain couples TRBV15 to TRBJ2-7; 7 nucleotides line up with TRBD2. Looked up from germline, CDR1 is LNHNV and CDR2 is YYDKDF (reference sequence). The CDR3 has 15 amino acids. V dropped 5 bases and J dropped 5; count of bases not matched to a gene: 12. The CDR3 bases are TGTGCCACCAGCCCACCCGGGGGGTCGGGGGACGAGCAGTACTTC. It encodes CATSPPGGSGDEQYF. Full variable domain (missing parts from reference TRBV15 and TRBJ2-7): DAMVIQNPRYQVTQFGKPVTLSCSQTLNHNVMYWYQQKSSQAPKLLFHYYDKDFNNEADTPDNFQSRRPNTSFCFLDIRSPGLGDTAMYLCATSPPGGSGDEQYFGPGTRLTVT.

J is TRBJ1-2 and V is TRBV5-1; the D is unclear. The CDR3 is 13 amino acids. Germline CDR1 SGHRS, CDR2 YFSETQ. The V gene lost 2 bases and the J gene lost 1 base, with 6 bases spanning the gap. The CDR3 DNA follows: TGCGCCAGCAGCTTCGAGGGTAACTATGGCTACACCTTC. It encodes CASSFEGNYGYTF.

V is TRBV7-9 and J is TRBJ1-1; 7 bases are shared with TRBD1. The germline V gene encodes CDR1 SEHNR and CDR2 FQNEAQ (reference sequence). V was pared by 3 bases and J by 2 bases, with 6 bases of the junction left unmatched. This CDR3 region has 15 residues. The CDR3, as DNA: TGTGCCAGCAGCTTCCAGGGGGGCCCCAACACTGAAGCTTTCTTT. Protein: CASSFQGGPNTEAFF.

This chain joins TRBV28 and TRBJ1-2; 10 positions agree with TRBD1. This CDR3 contains 12 residues. In germline, CDR1 is MDHEN, CDR2 SYDVKM. V was pared by 6 bases and J by 13 bases, with 8 bases of the junction left unmatched. The CDR3 nucleotides are TGTGCCAGCAGCGCCGGGACAGGGGCTTTCACCTTC. It is translated as CASSAGTGAFTF.

The chain recombines TRBV4-3 with TRBJ2-4, with D possibly being TRBD2 (7 bases). Germline loops: CDR1 LGHNA, CDR2 YSLEER. With 0 bases removed from V and 2 bases from J, the gap between germline ends came to 11 bases. The CDR3 loop spans 16 amino acids. CDR3 sequence reads: CASSQDRGGSKNIQYF. Here the CDR3 DNA reads TGCGCCAGCAGCCAAGATAGGGGGGGGTCCAAAAACATTCAGTACTTC.

The chain links TRBV7-9 to TRBJ1-2; 8 bases are a match to TRBD1. Germline CDR1 reads SEHNR; CDR2 reads FQNEAQ (reference sequence). The CDR3 consists of 13 residues. With V trimmed by 6 bases and J by 8 bases, 8 bases remained unmatched. CDR3 in DNA: TGTGCCAGCAGTATACGACAGGGGCGGGGCTACACCTTC. Translated, it gives CASSIRQGRGYTF.

V gene TRBV27 combines with J gene TRBJ1-2; 8 nucleotides match TRBD1. V lost 0 bases to trimming and J lost 2 bases; unmatched junction nucleotides: 8. CDR3 length: 17 amino acids. Germline V CDR1 and CDR2: MNHEY, SMNVEV (reference sequence). The CDR3 loop reads CASSLSGHRGANYGYTF. In DNA form, the CDR3 reads TGTGCCAGCAGTTTATCGGGACACAGGGGGGCGAACTATGGCTACACCTTC.

The V and J genes are TRBV10-3 and TRBJ1-1, with TRBD1 matching over 10 bases. This CDR3 comprises 14 residues. With V trimmed by 7 bases and J by 3 bases, 5 bases remained unmatched. Looked up from germline, CDR1 is ENHRY and CDR2 is SYGVKD. Here the CDR3 DNA reads TGTGCCATCACCCCCGGGACAGGGGACACTGAAGCTTTCTTT. Protein sequence: CAITPGTGDTEAFF.

The rearrangement links TRBV5-4 to TRBJ2-7, with TRBD2 as a possible D gene (6 bases). Trimming took off 3 bases at V and 7 bases at J, with 14 bases between the two ends. Germline CDR1 and CDR2: SGHNT and YYREEE (reference sequence). This CDR3 comprises 13 residues. CDR3 sequence reads: CASSWGEEGEQYF. The CDR3 DNA is TGTGCCAGCAGCTGGGGCGAGGAGGGAGAGCAGTACTTC.

The chain joins TRBV5-1 to TRBJ2-3; 10 bases line up with TRBD2. The CDR3 covers 16 residues. Germline V gene lookup returns CDR1 SGHRS and CDR2 YFSETQ. Germline trimming cut 4 bases from V and 2 bases from J; bases unmatched to any gene: 7. The CDR3 nucleotides read TGCGCCAGCAGCCCGAGGACTAGCGGCCCCACAGATACGCAGTATTTT. Its translation is CASSPRTSGPTDTQYF.

This clone was seen only once. This chain uses TRBV19 with TRBJ1-1; D is perhaps TRBD1 (6 bases). Germline CDR1 reads LNHDA; CDR2 reads SQIVND (reference sequence). The germline V and J ends were trimmed by 5 bases and 3 bases, with 10 bases remaining between them. The CDR3 is 13 residues long. CDR3: CASSDSGDTEAFF. The CDR3 DNA follows: TGTGCCAGTAGTGATTCAGGGGACACTGAAGCTTTCTTT. Full variable domain (rest looked up from reference TRBV19 and TRBJ1-1): DGGITQSPKYLFRKEGQNVTLSCEQNLNHDAMYWYRQDPGQGLRLIYYSQIVNDFQKGDIAEGYSVSREKKESFPLTVTSAQKNPTAFYLCASSDSGDTEAFFGQGTRLTVV.

The chain has TRBV7-2 and TRBJ2-3; possibly TRBD2 for D (5 bases). Germline lookup yields CDR1 SGHTA and CDR2 FQGNSA. The CDR3 totals 14 residues. V lost 2 bases and J lost 5, with 11 bases in between. As DNA, the CDR3 is TGTGCCAGCAGCTTAAACGGGATCATAGATACGCAGTATTTT. Protein sequence: CASSLNGIIDTQYF.

CDR3 loop: CASSLEGGGTEAFF. CDR3 bases: TGTGCCAGCAGCTTAGAGGGGGGGGGAACTGAAGCTTTCTTT. The chain joins TRBV7-8 to TRBJ1-1; D is possibly TRBD1 (6 bases). CDR3 length: 14 residues. Between the trimmed V and J ends, which lost 1 base and 5 bases, there was a span of 11 bases. Germline V CDR1 and CDR2: SGHVS, FQNEAQ.

The chain recombines TRBV27 with TRBJ1-5, with D perhaps TRBD1 (6 bases). This CDR3 has 15 amino acids. Trimming shortened V by 7 bases and J by 6 bases, and 19 bases separated the two germline ends. Germline V CDR1 and CDR2: MNHEY, SMNVEV (reference sequence). The CDR3 DNA is TGTGCCAGCATGGATCTACAGGGAAGTATTCAGCCCCAGCATTTT. Translating it yields CASMDLQGSIQPQHF.

The chain joins TRBV7-2 to TRBJ2-3; D gene unclear. The CDR3 is 16 amino acids. From germline, CDR1 is SGHTA and CDR2 FQGNSA. V was shortened by 5 bases and J by 2 bases, with 17 bases between the two germline ends. In DNA, the CDR3 is TGTGCCAGCAGCACGCCCTCAGGTTGGGCCACAGATACGCAGTATTTT. Translated, it gives CASSTPSGWATDTQYF.

The V call is TRBV11-1, the J call TRBJ2-7, with D possibly being TRBD1 (7 bases). The germline V gene encodes CDR1 SGHAT and CDR2 FQDESV (reference sequence). Trimming removed 1 base at V and 2 bases at J, with 15 bases between. The CDR3 spans 16 residues. The CDR3 DNA sequence: TGTGCCAGCAGCTTAGGTTGGCAGGGGGGAACCTACGAGCAGTACTTC. Translation gives CASSLGWQGGTYEQYF. Variable domain in full (rest from reference TRBV11-1 and TRBJ2-7): EAEVAQSPRYKITEKSQAVAFWCDPISGHATLYWYRQILGQGPELLVQFQDESVVDDSQLPKDRFSAERLKGVDSTLKIQPAELGDSAMYLCASSLGWQGGTYEQYFGPGTRLTVT.

The chain combines TRBV7-6 with TRBJ2-7; tentatively, D is TRBD2 (5 bases). CDR1 is SGHVS, CDR2 FNYEAQ, per germline. Trimming shortened V by 5 bases and J by 4 bases, and 15 bases separated the two germline ends. The CDR3 length is 14 residues. CDR3 coding DNA: TGTGCCAGCAGCCGGAGCGGCCAACTTTACGAGCAGTACTTC. Encoded protein: CASSRSGQLYEQYF.

The chain is built from TRBV27 and TRBJ1-2; possibly TRBD1 for D (6 bases). CDR1 and CDR2 (germline): MNHEY, SMNVEV (reference sequence). Between the trimmed V and J ends, which lost 5 bases and 4 bases, there was a span of 20 bases. CDR3 length: 16 amino acids. This CDR3 is CASSPIGTPSFYGYTF. Written as DNA, the CDR3 is TGTGCCAGCAGTCCAATCGGGACACCAAGCTTCTATGGCTACACCTTC.

V and J are TRBV28 and TRBJ1-1; the D is unclear. This CDR3 comprises 12 residues. V gave up 6 bases and J gave up 7 bases, with 12 bases separating them. Germline-derived CDR1 and CDR2 are MDHEN and SYDVKM. The CDR3 loop reads CASREAGGEAFF. DNA of the CDR3: TGTGCCAGCAGGGAAGCGGGAGGTGAAGCTTTCTTT.

This clone was observed once. This chain links TRBV13 with TRBJ2-3; 14 positions agree with TRBD2. Germline loops: CDR1 PRHDT, CDR2 FYEKMQ (reference sequence). J lost 1 base, V lost 1 base, and 7 bases had no gene match. This CDR3 region has 19 residues. The CDR3 DNA reads TGTGCCAGCAGCTTAGAGACTAGCGGGAGGGCTCAGGGCACAGATACGCAGTATTTT. Its protein product is CASSLETSGRAQGTDTQYF.

This clone appeared once. The gene calls are TRBV6-5 and TRBJ1-1; a possible D gene is TRBD1 (5 bases). V was pared by 7 bases and J by 0 bases, with 12 bases between. Germline V CDR1 and CDR2: MNHEY, SVGAGI. The CDR3 runs 14 residues. The CDR3 DNA sequence: TGTGCCAGCACCCAGACAGTCATGAACACTGAAGCTTTCTTT. Translating it yields CASTQTVMNTEAFF.

This rearrangement joins TRBV19 to TRBJ2-6, with D perhaps matching TRBD1 (6 bases). The V end lost 7 bases, the J end lost 0 bases, and 13 bases lay between the germline ends. Germline assignment: CDR1 LNHDA and CDR2 SQIVND (reference sequence). The CDR3 totals 16 residues. The CDR3 coding sequence is TGTGCCAGTAATCTGAAACAGGGCTCTGGGGCCAACGTCCTGACTTTC. This translates into CASNLKQGSGANVLTF.

The chain recombines TRBV10-3 with TRBJ2-2, with a possible D match to TRBD1 (6 bases). The CDR3 consists of 12 residues. The V and J ends lost 8 bases and 7 bases respectively, with 11 bases between them. Per germline, CDR1 ENHRY and CDR2 SYGVKD. Here the CDR3 DNA reads TGTGCCATCCAACAGGGTATCGGGGAGCTGTTTTTT. Translating it yields CAIQQGIGELFF.

This clone has just one count. The chain recombines TRBV4-3 with TRBJ2-2; D perhaps matches TRBD1 (6 bases). V was clipped by 4 bases and J by 5 bases, with 17 bases between them. CDR3 length: 16 residues. Germline V gene lookup returns CDR1 LGHNA and CDR2 YSLEER. The CDR3 here is CASSRDRWDNTGELFF. The CDR3 DNA sequence: TGCGCCAGCAGCCGAGACAGATGGGACAATACCGGGGAGCTGTTTTTT.

CDR3 sequence reads: CSVAGGSNTEAFF. The DNA for the CDR3 is TGCAGCGTTGCCGGGGGATCGAACACTGAAGCTTTCTTT. The chain is built from TRBV29-1 and TRBJ1-1; TRBD1 might be the D (5 bases). Trimming shortened V by 4 bases and J by 1 base, and 10 bases separated the two germline ends. The CDR3 runs to 13 residues. Looked up from germline, CDR1 is SQVTM and CDR2 is ANQGSEA.

This clone was recorded once. Its ends do not fully match the called genes, so a read error is possible. The rearrangement uses TRBV7-9 and TRBJ1-2; TRBD1 might be the D (5 bases). The germline CDR1 and CDR2 sequences are SEHNR and FQNEAQ (reference sequence). The CDR3 is made up of 16 amino acids. CDR3 DNA sequence: TGTGCCAGCAGCACCAGTAGCGCTTCCCGGGACTACGGCTACACCTTC. This translates into CASSTSSASRDYGYTF.